The rows below give T cell receptor beta chains drawn from one sample of a study of blood T cell repertoires in COVID-19. Repertoires were generated with immunoSEQ multiplex PCR, while TCRdb's copy carries only in-frame clones and drops some. The table records roughly 200,000 clones, approximately 85% of them present only once. Sequencing was performed on peripheral blood. The receptors originated from a human donor with active or convalescent COVID-19. The donor label of this sample is uncertain. Both conserved end residues are part of each CDR3. D genes are given only for firm matches. Rows give clone size only sometimes, using once, few, many, or a class for an expanded clone.

V gene	J gene	clone size	D gene	CDR3 DNA	CDR3 protein
TRBV5-1	TRBJ2-3	NA	TRBD2	TGCGCCAGCAAAGCGGGAAGTAGGACAGATACGCAGTATTTT	CASKAGSRTDTQYF
TRBV7-2	TRBJ2-5	NA	TRBD1	TGTGCCAGCAGCTCCCTAGGACAGGGAGGAGAGACCCAGTACTTC	CASSSLGQGGETQYF
TRBV7-3	TRBJ2-7	once	NA	TGTGCCAGCAGCCTCGACCCTAGAACCGAGCAGTACTTC	CASSLDPRTEQYF
TRBV6-5	TRBJ1-2	NA	TRBD1	TGTGCCAGCAGGGCCGGGACAGGGACCGGCTACACCTTC	CASRAGTGTGYTF
TRBV10-1	TRBJ2-7	NA	TRBD1	TGCGCCAGCAGTGAGTCGCCTGGGACAGGAACCTACGAGCAGTACTTC	CASSESPGTGTYEQYF
TRBV28	TRBJ1-2	NA	NA	TGTGCCAGCAGTTTCCCGGGGGTCTATGGCTACACCTTC	CASSFPGVYGYTF
TRBV6-6	TRBJ1-1	many	TRBD1	TGTGCCAGCAGTGGACAGGGGGCGGACACTGAAGCTTTCTTT	CASSGQGADTEAFF
TRBV3-1/TRBV3-2	TRBJ2-5	NA	NA	TGTGCCAGCAGCCAAGATTGGGGACTCAGGTCGGAGACCCAGTACTTC	CASSQDWGLRSETQYF
TRBV28	TRBJ2-3	once	TRBD2	TGTGCCAGCAGTTATAGCGGGGGGGCCGGGGATACGCAGTATTTT	CASSYSGGAGDTQYF
TRBV5-1	TRBJ2-1	few	NA	TGCGCCAGCACGACCGGGACTGCTGACTCTGACTCCTACAATGAGCAGTTCTTC	CASTTGTADSDSYNEQFF
TRBV18	TRBJ2-7	NA	TRBD2	TGTGCCAGCTCACAGGGTTGGACTAGCGGGAGTTACGAGCAGTACTTC	CASSQGWTSGSYEQYF
TRBV4-3	TRBJ1-5	NA	NA	TGCGCCAGCAGCCATACCAGGGGCCAGCCCCAGCATTTT	CASSHTRGQPQHF
TRBV6-5	TRBJ1-6	NA	TRBD1	TGTGCCAGCAGTTTAACCCGACAGGGCTATAATTCACCCCTCCACTTT	CASSLTRQGYNSPLHF
TRBV29-1	TRBJ2-1	NA	NA	TGCAGTCCCTCGTCCCACAATGAGCAGTTCTTC	CSPSSHNEQFF
TRBV6-6	TRBJ2-2	NA	NA	TGTGCCAGCCTAGGGGGGGTGACCGGGGAGCTGTTTTTT	CASLGGVTGELFF
TRBV13	TRBJ2-7	once	TRBD1	TGTGCCAGCACCGTGGACAGGGGGCTAGACGAGCAGTACTTC	CASTVDRGLDEQYF
TRBV28	TRBJ1-5	NA	NA	TGTGCCAGCAGTCCACGTGGCGGTTATAGCAATCAGCCCCAGCATTTT	CASSPRGGYSNQPQHF
TRBV27	TRBJ2-7	NA	TRBD2	TGTGCCAGCAGTTTATTGACTAGCGGGGAGCAGTACTTC	CASSLLTSGEQYF
TRBV3-1/TRBV3-2	TRBJ1-6	NA	NA	TGTGCCAGCAGCCAAGATTCGGGGTTGAATTCACCCCTCCACTTT	CASSQDSGLNSPLHF
TRBV5-1	TRBJ2-1	NA	TRBD2	TGCGCCAGCAGCTTTGATAGCGGGAGAGGGTACAATGAGCAGTTCTTC	CASSFDSGRGYNEQFF
TRBV27	TRBJ1-4	NA	NA	TGTGCCAGCAGTTTCGGAACAGCTAATGAAAAACTGTTTTTT	CASSFGTANEKLFF
TRBV24-1	TRBJ2-1	once	TRBD1	TGTGCCACCAGTGATCCGGACAGGGGGGGGTACAGTGAGCAGTTCTTC	CATSDPDRGGYSEQFF
TRBV3-1/TRBV3-2	TRBJ2-2	NA	TRBD2	TGTGCCAGCAGCCAAGAGGGACTAGCGGAGAACACCGGGGAGCTGTTTTTT	CASSQEGLAENTGELFF
TRBV7-9	TRBJ2-6	NA	NA	TGTGCCAGGGGGCTCCTAGGGGCCAACGTCCTGACTTTC	CARGLLGANVLTF
TRBV19	TRBJ1-5	NA	NA	TGTGCCAGTAGTATTGGCTTCTCGGGTCAGCCCCAGCATTTT	CASSIGFSGQPQHF
TRBV7-6	TRBJ2-1	NA	NA	TGTGCCAGCAGCCGACTCTCCTACAATGAGCAGTTCTTC	CASSRLSYNEQFF
TRBV21-1	TRBJ1-5	NA	NA	TGTGCCACCAGGGGGCGGTCAGAGGGCAATCAGCCCCAGCATTTT	CATRGRSEGNQPQHF
TRBV30	TRBJ2-1	NA	TRBD2	TGTGCCTGGAGCCAACCGGGACTAGCAACAAATGAGCAGTTCTTC	CAWSQPGLATNEQFF
TRBV5-1	TRBJ2-3	NA	TRBD2	TGCGCCAGCAGCCTGCCGACTAGCGGGGCTAGCACAGATACGCAGTATTTT	CASSLPTSGASTDTQYF
TRBV19	TRBJ1-2	NA	NA	TGTGCCAGTACCCTGGCGGACAGACACTATGGCTACACCTTC	CASTLADRHYGYTF
TRBV18	TRBJ1-1	once	TRBD1	TGTGCCAGCTCCCAGGGGGGCGTCGGGAACACTGAAGCTTTCTTT	CASSQGGVGNTEAFF
TRBV4-1	TRBJ2-2	NA	NA	TGCGCCAGCAGCCAAGATAATAGGAACACCGGGGAGCTGTTTTTT	CASSQDNRNTGELFF
TRBV7-3	TRBJ2-2	few	NA	TGTGCCAGCAGCACGTCTCAGAGCGGTGCCACCGGGGAGCTGTTTTTT	CASSTSQSGATGELFF
TRBV5-1	TRBJ2-5	NA	TRBD2	TGCGCCAGCAGCTTGGAGGGACTAGAGCAAGAGACCCAGTACTTC	CASSLEGLEQETQYF
TRBV2	TRBJ2-7	NA	TRBD2	TGTGCCAGCAGTTACGGACTAGCGGGTGACTACGAGCAGTACTTC	CASSYGLAGDYEQYF
TRBV5-1	TRBJ2-1	NA	NA	TGCGCCAGCAGATTAGAGGGCGGCATCAATGAGCAGTTCTTC	CASRLEGGINEQFF
TRBV27	TRBJ2-3	NA	NA	TGTGCCAGCAGTTTTCGGAGTACAGATACGCAGTATTTT	CASSFRSTDTQYF
TRBV6-6	TRBJ2-4	NA	TRBD2	TGTGCCAGCAGTTCGAGCGGGGGATCAAACATTCAGTACTTC	CASSSSGGSNIQYF
TRBV5-4	TRBJ2-1	NA	NA	TGTGCCAGCAGCCCCCAGGCCAATGAGCAGTTCTTC	CASSPQANEQFF
TRBV27	TRBJ2-6	NA	NA	TGTGCCAGCAGTTTGGGGGGTCTAGGGGCCAACGTCCTGACTTTC	CASSLGGLGANVLTF
TRBV5-1	TRBJ2-5	NA	NA	TGCGCCAGCAGCTTAGGGGGTGGTCAAGAGACCCAGTACTTC	CASSLGGGQETQYF
TRBV3-1/TRBV3-2	TRBJ2-2	NA	NA	TGTGCCAGCAGGACTAGCGGGGAGCTGTTTTTT	CASRTSGELFF
TRBV7-3	TRBJ1-6	few	NA	TGTGCCAGCAGCCCGTACCCGGGAAATTCACCCCTCCACTTT	CASSPYPGNSPLHF
TRBV11-3	TRBJ2-7	once	NA	TGTGCCAGCGGAGAACTCTCCTACGAGCAGTACTTC	CASGELSYEQYF
TRBV5-4	TRBJ2-2	NA	NA	TGTGCCAGCAGCTCTCCACAGGGGCGGGATAACTCCCACACCGGGGAGCTGTTTTTT	CASSSPQGRDNSHTGELFF
TRBV24-1	TRBJ2-3	NA	NA	TGTGCCACCAGTGACCCTGGACAGCGGGGAACAGATACGCAGTATTTT	CATSDPGQRGTDTQYF
TRBV9	TRBJ1-2	NA	TRBD1	TGTGCCAGCATGACGACAGGGAGCTATGGCTACACCTTC	CASMTTGSYGYTF
TRBV6-5	TRBJ1-5	few	NA	TGTGCCACTAAAACAGGCGCCAGTGAACCCCAGCATTTT	CATKTGASEPQHF
TRBV28	TRBJ1-3	NA	NA	TGTGCCAGCAGAGGACAAGGGAACACCATATATTTT	CASRGQGNTIYF